This T cell receptor beta chain is drawn from a study of cytomegalovirus exposure and HLA in healthy donors. The PCR was carried out with 60 Vbeta primers and 13 Jbeta primers. TCRdb keeps only in-frame clones here, not all; method: immunoSEQ multiplex PCR. The table has about 94,000 clones, more than 75% seen once. This CDR3 region has 16 residues. Per the germline V gene, CDR1 is MNHEY and CDR2 is SMNVEV (reference sequence). Germline trimming cut 4 bases from V and 2 bases from J; bases unmatched to any gene: 9. The gene calls are TRBV27 and TRBJ1-1; 8 nucleotides line up with TRBD1. The TCR originated in a woman aged 60-70 years in good health and CMV-seronegative. Source material: PBMCs. The chain's CDR3 is CASSSLQGALNTEAFF. The CDR3 DNA reads TGTGCCAGCAGTTCCCTCCAGGGGGCGTTAAACACTGAAGCTTTCTTT.